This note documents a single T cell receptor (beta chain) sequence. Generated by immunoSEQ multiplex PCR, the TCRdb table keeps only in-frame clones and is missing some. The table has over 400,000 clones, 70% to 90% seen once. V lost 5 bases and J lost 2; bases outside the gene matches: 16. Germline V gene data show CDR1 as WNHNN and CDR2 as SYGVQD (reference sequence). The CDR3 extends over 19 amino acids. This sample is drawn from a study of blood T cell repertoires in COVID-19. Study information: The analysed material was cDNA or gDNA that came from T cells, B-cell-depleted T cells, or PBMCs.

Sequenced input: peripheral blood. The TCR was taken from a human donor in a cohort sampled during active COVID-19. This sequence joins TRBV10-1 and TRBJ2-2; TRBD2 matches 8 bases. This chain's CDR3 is CASSTYREGKAPNTGELFF. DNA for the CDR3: TGCGCCAGCAGTACCTATCGGGAGGGCAAAGCCCCCAACACCGGGGAGCTGTTTTTT.